The sequence of this T cell receptor beta chain was determined in a study of vaccination effects on CD4 cells after COVID-19. Findings and limits, study-wide: Healthy vaccinees had only 1 of 255 vaccine-induced clones cross-react with common cold coronaviruses.

Under the ViraFEST assay, PBMC were stimulated with viral peptide pools so that antigen-specific CD4+ T cells expanded. Sequencing was performed afterwards. After roughly 11 days in culture, the CD4+ T cells were isolated. As their vaccination, participants received two doses of either BNT162b2 or mRNA-1273. Regarding this clone: Its cognate antigen is unknown.

The CDR3 has 15 residues. Deletions cut 3 bases from V and 0 bases from J, with 14 bases between. Germline V gene data show CDR1 as GTSNPN and CDR2 as SVGIG (reference sequence). Method: immunoSEQ multiplex PCR; TCRdb's copy keeps in-frame clones and lacks some. The repertoire holds more than 20,000 clones, more than 60% seen once, with less than 9% in the top ten. The chain carries TRBV30 and TRBJ1-2; unclear D gene. The source of this sequence is a human donor who received a COVID-19 vaccine. The sample in question was CD4+ T cells from PBMCs cultured with SARS-CoV-2 spike peptides, obtained after COVID-19 vaccination. The CDR3 nucleotides read TGTGCCTGGAGACCTGACAAGCTCCCTAACTATGGCTACACCTTC. Its translation is CAWRPDKLPNYGYTF.